This T cell receptor (beta chain) stems from a study of shared clonotypes between healthy human individuals. Study-level information: CD8 memory received one plate per donor, CD8 naive two, CD4 memory three and CD4 naive three. General study results and limits: Several donors showed sharing of about 4.6% of naive CD4 clonotypes. Estimated clonotype richness was generally higher in naive than memory subsets.

Only one count was recorded for this clone. The antigen is not known. Germline CDR1 MDHEN, CDR2 SYDVKM. Trimming pared 3 bases from V and 7 bases from J, leaving 10 bases between. The CDR3 runs 12 residues. Sequencing used immunoSEQ multiplex PCR; TCRdb keeps in-frame clones, though not all of them. The repertoire holds under 2,000,000 clones, with about 95% as singletons. CD45RO-negative, CCR7-selected cells formed the naive CD8 fraction, which excluded terminally differentiated effector memory CD45RA+ cells. The sequencing input was naive CD8+ T cells sorted from blood. The chain links TRBV28 to TRBJ2-7; possible D gene TRBD2, 5 bases. The sequence was collected from a man aged 18 to 30 in good health. The CDR3 is CASSFQTGEQYF. CDR3 DNA: TGTGCCAGCAGTTTTCAAACGGGGGAGCAGTACTTC.